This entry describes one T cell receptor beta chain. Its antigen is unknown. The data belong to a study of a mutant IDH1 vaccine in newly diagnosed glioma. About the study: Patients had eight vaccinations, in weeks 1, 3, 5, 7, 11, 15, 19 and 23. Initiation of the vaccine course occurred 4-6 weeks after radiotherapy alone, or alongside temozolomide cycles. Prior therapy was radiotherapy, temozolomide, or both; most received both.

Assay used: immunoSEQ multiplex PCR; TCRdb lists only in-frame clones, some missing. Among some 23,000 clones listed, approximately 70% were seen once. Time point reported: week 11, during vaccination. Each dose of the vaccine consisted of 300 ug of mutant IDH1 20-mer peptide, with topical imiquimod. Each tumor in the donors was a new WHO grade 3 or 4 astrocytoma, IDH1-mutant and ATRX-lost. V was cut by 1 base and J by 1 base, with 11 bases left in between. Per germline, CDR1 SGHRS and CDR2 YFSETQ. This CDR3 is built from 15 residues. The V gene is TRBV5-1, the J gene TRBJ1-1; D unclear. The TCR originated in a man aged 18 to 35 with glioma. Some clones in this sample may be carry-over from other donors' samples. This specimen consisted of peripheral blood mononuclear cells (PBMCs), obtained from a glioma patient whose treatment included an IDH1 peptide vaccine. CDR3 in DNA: TGCGCCAGCAGCTTGTCGGGCAGGAGGAACACTGAAGCTTTCTTT. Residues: CASSLSGRRNTEAFF. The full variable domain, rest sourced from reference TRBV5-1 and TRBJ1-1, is KAGVTQTPRYLIKTRGQQVTLSCSPISGHRSVSWYQQTPGQGLQFLFEYFSETQRNKGNFPGRFSGRQFSNSRSEMNVSTLELGDSALYLCASSLSGRRNTEAFFGQGTRLTVV.